The T cell receptor (beta chain) under discussion was sequenced for a study of cytomegalovirus exposure and HLA in healthy donors. Study-level findings and limits: A likely sequencing artifact accounted for one observed cluster of highly shared sequence variants. Earlier analysis yielded a pattern in which most TCR beta V segments were productive about 90% or about 30% of the time.

Note on this clone: No antigen is known for it.

PCR used 60 Vbeta primers and 13 Jbeta primers. Method: immunoSEQ multiplex PCR; TCRdb's copy keeps in-frame clones and lacks some. The sample lists around 150,000 clones; approximately 80% were seen once. The origin of this receptor is a middle-aged woman in good health and CMV-seronegative. Sequenced material: PBMCs.

In DNA, the CDR3 is TGTGCCAGCAGGGCCGCGGGGGTGTTAGCTTTCTTT. It codes for CASRAAGVLAFF. The gene calls are TRBV25-1 and TRBJ1-1, with a possible D match to TRBD1 (5 bases). This CDR3 is 12 amino acids long. Germline V gene lookup returns CDR1 MGHDK and CDR2 SYGVNS. Trimming pared 6 bases from V and 10 bases from J, leaving 15 bases between.